These 10 T cell receptor beta chains originate from one sample sequenced in a study of human T cells and chemical hapten exposure. The sample's time point: patch test 2, 6 weeks after DPC sensitization. Treatment described: therapeutic diphenylcyclopropenone sensitization with weekly scalp DPC. The authors extracted total RNA from unfractionated whole blood. Using its own MiXCR run on the RACE reads, TCRdb lists one record per CDR3 protein. The sample has 35,000 to 45,000 distinct CDR3 sequences, 9.5% to 10% seen once; the top ten hold about 14%. Sequencing was performed on whole blood, taken in connection with sensitization to the hapten diphenylcyclopropenone (DPC). The receptors come from a woman under 40 with alopecia areata. Some clones in this sample may be carry-over from other donors' samples.

This clonotype was detected a few times. The chain combines TRBV7-3 with TRBJ2-1, with 10 bases fitting TRBD2. The CDR3 consists of 19 residues. V lost 5 bases, J lost 5 bases, and 18 bases stayed unmatched. CDR1 is SGHTA, CDR2 FQGTGA, per germline. The DNA for the CDR3 is TGTGCCAGCAGCCCCTCCAAGGCCCTAGCGGGGGTTGGTAACAATGAGCAGTTCTTC. It translates to CASSPSKALAGVGNNEQFF. Looking up the rest from reference TRBV7-3 and TRBJ2-1 gives the full variable domain: GAGVSQTPSNKVTEKGKYVELRCDPISGHTALYWYRQSLGQGPEFLIYFQGTGAADDSGLPNDRFFAVRPEGSVSTLKIQRTERGDSAVYLCASSPSKALAGVGNNEQFFGPGTRLTVL.

V usage is TRBV29-1 and J usage is TRBJ2-2, with D perhaps matching TRBD2 (7 bases). Germline assignment: CDR1 SQVTM and CDR2 ANQGSEA. CDR3 length: 14 amino acids. V dropped 6 bases and J dropped 0 bases, with 11 bases sitting between them. This chain's CDR3 is CSVGGLANTGELFF. CDR3 DNA: TGCAGCGTGGGGGGGCTCGCGAACACCGGGGAGCTGTTTTTT.

The gene calls are TRBV7-2 and TRBJ2-2; D assignment may be TRBD1 or TRBD2 (5 bases each). This CDR3 comprises 15 residues. The germline CDR1 and CDR2 sequences are SGHTA and FQGNSA. Between the trimmed V and J ends, which lost 4 bases and 2 bases, there was a span of 11 bases. The CDR3 region has the DNA TGTGCCAGCAGCTGGACGGGACCAAACACCGGGGAGCTGTTTTTT. Protein: CASSWTGPNTGELFF. Variable domain in full (rest from reference TRBV7-2 and TRBJ2-2): GAGVSQSPSNKVTEKGKDVELRCDPISGHTALYWYRQSLGQGLEFLIYFQGNSAPDKSGLPSDRFSAERTGGSVSTLTIQRTQQEDSAVYLCASSWTGPNTGELFFGEGSRLTVL.

This clonotype has more than one count but fewer than ten. The V gene is TRBV19, the J gene TRBJ1-6, with TRBD1 matching 7 bases. V was clipped by 0 bases and J by 7 bases; unmatched bases: 3. Germline V gene sequence: CDR1 LNHDA, CDR2 SQIVND (reference sequence). CDR3 length equals 15 residues. CDR3 sequence: CASSIDATGNSPLHF. CDR3 sequence (DNA): TGTGCCAGTAGTATAGATGCGACAGGGAATTCACCCCTCCACTTT.

This clonotype has just a few counts. The V call is TRBV30, the J call TRBJ2-1; 8 bases are shared with TRBD1. The CDR3 loop spans 14 amino acids. Trimming at V came to 5 bases and at J to 7 bases, leaving 10 bases not matched to a gene. The germline gives CDR1 GTSNPN, CDR2 SVGIG (reference sequence). CDR3 nucleotide sequence: TGTGCCTGGGACAGGGGCCCCCCACCAAATGAGCAGTTCTTC. Its translation: CAWDRGPPPNEQFF.

This clonotype was seen only a few times. This chain joins TRBV4-1 and TRBJ2-1, with TRBD2 matching over 8 bases. The V and J ends lost 0 bases and 8 bases, in that order; junction bases with no gene match: 6. From germline, CDR1 is MGHRA and CDR2 YSYEKL. This CDR3 contains 15 residues. The CDR3 nucleotides are TGCGCCAGCAGCCAAGATCCACTAGCGGTCGATGAGCAGTTCTTC. Translation: CASSQDPLAVDEQFF.

This clonotype was seen a handful of times. V and J are TRBV7-2 and TRBJ1-5; 8 nucleotides align to TRBD1. Germline lookup yields CDR1 SGHTA and CDR2 FQGNSA. The CDR3 runs to 16 residues. The trim removed 1 base at V and 2 bases at J, leaving 4 bases unmatched. The CDR3 reads CASSLDRGVRNQPQHF. CDR3 sequence (DNA): TGTGCCAGCAGCTTAGACAGGGGGGTTCGCAATCAGCCCCAGCATTTT. The variable domain in full, with the rest retrieved from reference TRBV7-2 and TRBJ1-5, is GAGVSQSPSNKVTEKGKDVELRCDPISGHTALYWYRQSLGQGLEFLIYFQGNSAPDKSGLPSDRFSAERTGGSVSTLTIQRTQQEDSAVYLCASSLDRGVRNQPQHFGDGTRLSIL.

The chain is built from TRBV7-9 and TRBJ1-2, with D unclear. With 6 bases removed from V and 4 bases from J, the gap between germline ends came to 18 bases. Germline CDR1 and CDR2: SEHNR and FQNEAQ (reference sequence). This CDR3 spans 15 amino acids. CDR3 bases: TGTGCCAGCAGTTCAGCCACCGGGCCTCTCTATGGCTACACCTTC. Protein: CASSSATGPLYGYTF.

This chain joins TRBV28 and TRBJ1-4; D possibly corresponds to TRBD1 (6 bases). Trimming cost V 9 bases and J 8 bases, with 16 bases left between them. Germline V gene data show CDR1 as MDHEN and CDR2 as SYDVKM. This CDR3 contains 13 residues. The CDR3 sequence: CASSGTLREKLFF. For the CDR3, the DNA is TGTGCCAGTTCCGGGACACTGAGAGAAAAACTGTTTTTT.

This clonotype was observed many times. CDR3 bases: TGTGCCACCAGTGATTATTGGGAGCGGGGGGGCGGCGGTACGCAGTATTTT. Translated, it gives CATSDYWERGGGGTQYF. This chain joins TRBV24-1 and TRBJ2-3; 10 bases fit TRBD2. V was pared by 2 bases and J by 8 bases, with 12 bases of the junction left unmatched. The V gene's germline CDR1 is KGHDR and CDR2 SFDVKD. CDR3 size: 17 residues.